Listed below are T cell receptor beta chains from one sample, sequenced in a study of vaccination and CD4 T cells after COVID-19. MiXCR, run by TCRdb on the PCR reads, gives a single entry per CDR3 protein. The repertoire holds roughly 14,000 distinct CDR3 sequences, with 50% as singletons. These TCRs' antigens remain unknown. The sequencing here drew on cultured CD4+ T cells from blood, taken after SARS-CoV-2 vaccination. Receptors originate from a human donor with COVID-19. Each CDR3 is given with its conserved first and last residue. The D gene is left open where the match is weak. Not all rows give a size; the values are once, few, many and, for expanded clones, a class.

CDR3 length	V gene	D gene	J gene	clone size	CDR3 DNA	CDR3 protein
13	TRBV24-1	NA	TRBJ1-5	few	TGTGCCACCAGTGACCGAGCCTATCAGCCCCAGCATTTT	CATSDRAYQPQHF
11	TRBV7-2	NA	TRBJ1-2	NA	TGTGCCAGCCGACAGAACTATGGCTACACCTTC	CASRQNYGYTF
14	TRBV6-1	NA	TRBJ1-1	few	TGTGCCAGCAGTGAATGGGACATATACACTGAAGCTTTCTTT	CASSEWDIYTEAFF
14	TRBV6-5	NA	TRBJ2-2	NA	TGTGCCAGCAGTTACCAAAACAGGGACGGGGAGCTGTTTTTT	CASSYQNRDGELFF
13	TRBV19	NA	TRBJ1-2	NA	TGTGCCAGTAGTCCGGGCCTGCCCTATGGCTACACCTTC	CASSPGLPYGYTF
14	TRBV19	NA	TRBJ1-5	NA	TGTGCCGGGGGCAGGGAAGGAAGCAATCAGCCCCAGCATTTT	CAGGREGSNQPQHF
14	TRBV3-1	TRBD2	TRBJ2-5	NA	TGTGCCAGCTACGGGGGGGATTCTTTGGAGACCCAGTACTTC	CASYGGDSLETQYF
15	TRBV6-1	NA	TRBJ1-5	NA	TGTGCCAGCAGTACGAGGGGCTATAGCAATCAGCCCCAGCATTTT	CASSTRGYSNQPQHF
10	TRBV2	NA	TRBJ2-5	NA	TGTGCCAGCAGTCAAGAGACCCAGTACTTC	CASSQETQYF
14	TRBV30	NA	TRBJ1-5	few	TGTGCCTGGAGTTCGCGGGGCGTTGGGCAGCCCCAGCATTTT	CAWSSRGVGQPQHF
14	TRBV7-9	NA	TRBJ1-2	few	TGTGCCAGCAGCTTAGCTTGGACGGCGTATGGCTACACCTTC	CASSLAWTAYGYTF
15	TRBV20-1	NA	TRBJ1-3	few	TGCAGTGCTAGAGATCACACGACAATCGGAAACACCATATATTTT	CSARDHTTIGNTIYF
15	TRBV2	TRBD2	TRBJ2-5	NA	TGTGCCAGCACGGGACTAGCGGGGAGGGGAGAGACCCAGTACTTC	CASTGLAGRGETQYF
18	TRBV11-2	TRBD2	TRBJ2-5	NA	TGTGCCAGCAGCCCCACTGGACTAGCGGGGGGGGTCGGGGAGACCCAGTACTTC	CASSPTGLAGGVGETQYF
12	TRBV10-3	NA	TRBJ2-1	NA	TGTGCCATCAGTGTTGGGGGGAATGAGCAGTTCTTC	CAISVGGNEQFF
16	TRBV6-1	TRBD2	TRBJ2-1	NA	TGTGCCAGCAGGGTGACTAGCGGGGGAACCTACAATGAGCAGTTCTTC	CASRVTSGGTYNEQFF
13	TRBV6-2/TRBV6-3	TRBD1	TRBJ1-2	few	TGTGCCAGCAGTCGTGGACAGGGGACGGGCTACACCTTC	CASSRGQGTGYTF
15	TRBV11-3	TRBD2	TRBJ2-7	NA	TGTGCCAGCAGCTTAGGACCCGGGGGGTCCTACGAGCAGTACTTC	CASSLGPGGSYEQYF
13	TRBV20-1	NA	TRBJ2-4	NA	TGCAGTGCTATTAGCGTAGCCAAAAACATTCAGTACTTC	CSAISVAKNIQYF
15	TRBV19	TRBD1	TRBJ1-5	few	TGTGCCAGTAGTACGTCGACAGGGGGTAGGCAGCCCCAGCATTTT	CASSTSTGGRQPQHF
13	TRBV29-1	NA	TRBJ2-2	NA	TGCAGCGTTGTACAGGTTAACACCGGGGAGCTGTTTTTT	CSVVQVNTGELFF
13	TRBV6-1	TRBD1	TRBJ2-5	NA	TGTGCCAGCACTTCCCCAGGGGGAGAGACCCAGTACTTC	CASTSPGGETQYF
15	TRBV6-1	TRBD2	TRBJ2-3	NA	TGTGCCAGCAGTGCATTGACTAGCTCGGGAGATACGCAGTATTTT	CASSALTSSGDTQYF
14	TRBV7-8	TRBD1	TRBJ2-3	NA	TGTGCCAGCAGCTTAAGGGACAGGGAAGATACGCAGTATTTT	CASSLRDREDTQYF
13	TRBV15	NA	TRBJ2-3	NA	TGTGCCACCAGCAGTTGGGGCACAGATACGCAGTATTTT	CATSSWGTDTQYF
13	TRBV7-2	NA	TRBJ1-4	NA	TGTGCCAGCAGCCCCGGCAGGCGAGAAAAACTGTTTTTT	CASSPGRREKLFF
14	TRBV10-3	NA	TRBJ1-2	NA	TGTGCCATCAGTGAAGGAGGTCAGGGGAGAGGCTACACCTTC	CAISEGGQGRGYTF
15	TRBV11-2	NA	TRBJ2-2	NA	TGTGCCAGCAGCTTAGTCCCTCCCGGCACCGGGGAGCTGTTTTTT	CASSLVPPGTGELFF
14	TRBV2	TRBD2	TRBJ2-3	NA	TGTGCCAGCAGTGTTGGTAGCGGGGGAGATACGCAGTATTTT	CASSVGSGGDTQYF
13	TRBV6-1	NA	TRBJ2-4	NA	TGTGCCAGCAGTGAGAGACAGAAAAACATTCAGTACTTC	CASSERQKNIQYF
15	TRBV6-1	TRBD1	TRBJ1-6	NA	TGTGCCAGCAGTCCGACCGGGACAGCGAATTCACCCCTCCACTTT	CASSPTGTANSPLHF
16	TRBV5-1	TRBD1	TRBJ2-7	NA	TGCGCCAGCAGCTTGGCCGGTTCTACAGGGGATTACGAGCAGTACTTC	CASSLAGSTGDYEQYF
13	TRBV7-2	NA	TRBJ2-1	NA	TGTGCCAGCAGCAGACAGGCGTACAATGAGCAGTTCTTC	CASSRQAYNEQFF